The rows below give T cell receptor beta chains drawn from one sample of a study of T cell repertoires in aging, cancer and after chemotherapy. MiXCR, applied by TCRdb to the multiplex PCR reads, yields one record per CDR3 protein. The table records several thousand distinct CDR3 sequences, roughly 31% of them present only once. Sequences were obtained from blood. These TCRs come from a human donor with a blood cancer. The donor label of this sample is uncertain. Both conserved end residues are part of each CDR3.

J gene: TRBJ1-1; V gene: TRBV10-3; CDR3 protein: CAISARFTEAFF
J gene: TRBJ1-1; V gene: TRBV18; CDR3 protein: CASSDTPGRGGGTEAFF
J gene: TRBJ2-1; V gene: TRBV6-5; CDR3 protein: CASINTGGPGNEQFF
J gene: TRBJ2-5; V gene: TRBV30; CDR3 protein: CAWSVAKSGGTQYF
J gene: TRBJ2-1; V gene: TRBV20-1; CDR3 protein: CSARGPPYNEQFF
J gene: TRBJ2-7; V gene: TRBV28; CDR3 protein: CASSLGTGSLYEQYF
J gene: TRBJ2-7; V gene: TRBV7-2; CDR3 protein: CASSAVGSSYEQYF
J gene: TRBJ1-2; V gene: TRBV7-2; CDR3 protein: CASSLTGSDGYTF
J gene: TRBJ1-6; V gene: TRBV13; CDR3 protein: CASSPAQYNSPLHF
J gene: TRBJ2-7; V gene: TRBV15; CDR3 protein: CATSRGAGLTKYEQYF
J gene: TRBJ2-5; V gene: TRBV20-1; CDR3 protein: CSASLTRGGETQYF
J gene: TRBJ1-4; V gene: TRBV11-3; CDR3 protein: CASSHRTGGTNEKLFF
J gene: TRBJ2-7; V gene: TRBV12-3/TRBV12-4; CDR3 protein: CASGPGGSFYEQYF
J gene: TRBJ1-6; V gene: TRBV19; CDR3 protein: CASTRDRGNSPLHF
J gene: TRBJ2-1; V gene: TRBV7-9; CDR3 protein: CASSPRTGRYEQFF
J gene: TRBJ2-1; V gene: TRBV7-9; CDR3 protein: CASSLESSYNEQFF
J gene: TRBJ1-6; V gene: TRBV18; CDR3 protein: CASSPRAGPRSPLHF
J gene: TRBJ2-1; V gene: TRBV19; CDR3 protein: CARWARGKRSNEQFF
J gene: TRBJ1-1; V gene: TRBV19; CDR3 protein: CASTLALNTEAFF
J gene: TRBJ2-3; V gene: TRBV6-5; CDR3 protein: CASSYGDRATDTQYF
J gene: TRBJ1-1; V gene: TRBV29-1; CDR3 protein: CSVDASPGAFF
J gene: TRBJ2-7; V gene: TRBV11-2; CDR3 protein: CASSSPWSYEQYF
J gene: TRBJ2-6; V gene: TRBV4-3; CDR3 protein: CASSQDFSGANVLTF
J gene: TRBJ2-5; V gene: TRBV19; CDR3 protein: CASSLPQQRETQYF
J gene: TRBJ1-4; V gene: TRBV6-5; CDR3 protein: CASSHGANEKLFF
J gene: TRBJ1-4; V gene: TRBV19; CDR3 protein: CASSIDRGAKLFF
J gene: TRBJ1-6; V gene: TRBV6-5; CDR3 protein: CASSLGHPSGLYNSPLHF
J gene: TRBJ2-7; V gene: TRBV11-3; CDR3 protein: CASSYSFPLDSGISYEQYF
J gene: TRBJ2-3; V gene: TRBV6-2/TRBV6-3; CDR3 protein: CASSVAGVTDTQYF
J gene: TRBJ2-2; V gene: TRBV19; CDR3 protein: CASRDQGVGELFF
J gene: TRBJ2-1; V gene: TRBV5-1; CDR3 protein: CASSLDNSAYNEQFF
J gene: TRBJ2-1; V gene: TRBV7-2; CDR3 protein: CASSLWAGWQFF
J gene: TRBJ1-2; V gene: TRBV27; CDR3 protein: CASSLNPLEGIYGYTF
J gene: TRBJ2-7; V gene: TRBV6-6; CDR3 protein: CASLGGVEQYF
J gene: TRBJ2-2; V gene: TRBV9; CDR3 protein: CASSVGQGSYTTGELFF
J gene: TRBJ2-7; V gene: TRBV5-6; CDR3 protein: CASNYRTSGNGEQYF
J gene: TRBJ2-2; V gene: TRBV18; CDR3 protein: CASSPEGGSALTNTGELFF
J gene: TRBJ2-2; V gene: TRBV12-3/TRBV12-4; CDR3 protein: CASGLVGAGGANTGELFF
J gene: TRBJ1-3; V gene: TRBV6-6; CDR3 protein: CASSYPGQSDSGNTIYF
J gene: TRBJ1-1; V gene: TRBV7-2; CDR3 protein: CASSLALGLRTEAFF
J gene: TRBJ1-5; V gene: TRBV12-3/TRBV12-4; CDR3 protein: CASRTGFNQPQHF
J gene: TRBJ2-1; V gene: TRBV12-3/TRBV12-4; CDR3 protein: CASSFGLAGENEQFF
J gene: TRBJ2-6; V gene: TRBV7-9; CDR3 protein: CASSLARTPGANVLTF
J gene: TRBJ2-7; V gene: TRBV20-1; CDR3 protein: CSASQDYPYEQYF
J gene: TRBJ2-7; V gene: TRBV7-6; CDR3 protein: CASSFTSGSFNEQYF
J gene: TRBJ1-2; V gene: TRBV6-5; CDR3 protein: CASSVLSVRGRTYNYGYTF
J gene: TRBJ2-1; V gene: TRBV6-5; CDR3 protein: CASRRSSGRVGSYNEQFF
J gene: TRBJ1-1; V gene: TRBV13; CDR3 protein: CASRVRGGMNTEAFF
J gene: TRBJ1-1; V gene: TRBV6-2/TRBV6-3; CDR3 protein: CASSYGGQYTEAFF
J gene: TRBJ2-7; V gene: TRBV12-3/TRBV12-4; CDR3 protein: CASSSPQGLYEQYF
J gene: TRBJ2-5; V gene: TRBV12-3/TRBV12-4; CDR3 protein: CASSPGTDTQYF